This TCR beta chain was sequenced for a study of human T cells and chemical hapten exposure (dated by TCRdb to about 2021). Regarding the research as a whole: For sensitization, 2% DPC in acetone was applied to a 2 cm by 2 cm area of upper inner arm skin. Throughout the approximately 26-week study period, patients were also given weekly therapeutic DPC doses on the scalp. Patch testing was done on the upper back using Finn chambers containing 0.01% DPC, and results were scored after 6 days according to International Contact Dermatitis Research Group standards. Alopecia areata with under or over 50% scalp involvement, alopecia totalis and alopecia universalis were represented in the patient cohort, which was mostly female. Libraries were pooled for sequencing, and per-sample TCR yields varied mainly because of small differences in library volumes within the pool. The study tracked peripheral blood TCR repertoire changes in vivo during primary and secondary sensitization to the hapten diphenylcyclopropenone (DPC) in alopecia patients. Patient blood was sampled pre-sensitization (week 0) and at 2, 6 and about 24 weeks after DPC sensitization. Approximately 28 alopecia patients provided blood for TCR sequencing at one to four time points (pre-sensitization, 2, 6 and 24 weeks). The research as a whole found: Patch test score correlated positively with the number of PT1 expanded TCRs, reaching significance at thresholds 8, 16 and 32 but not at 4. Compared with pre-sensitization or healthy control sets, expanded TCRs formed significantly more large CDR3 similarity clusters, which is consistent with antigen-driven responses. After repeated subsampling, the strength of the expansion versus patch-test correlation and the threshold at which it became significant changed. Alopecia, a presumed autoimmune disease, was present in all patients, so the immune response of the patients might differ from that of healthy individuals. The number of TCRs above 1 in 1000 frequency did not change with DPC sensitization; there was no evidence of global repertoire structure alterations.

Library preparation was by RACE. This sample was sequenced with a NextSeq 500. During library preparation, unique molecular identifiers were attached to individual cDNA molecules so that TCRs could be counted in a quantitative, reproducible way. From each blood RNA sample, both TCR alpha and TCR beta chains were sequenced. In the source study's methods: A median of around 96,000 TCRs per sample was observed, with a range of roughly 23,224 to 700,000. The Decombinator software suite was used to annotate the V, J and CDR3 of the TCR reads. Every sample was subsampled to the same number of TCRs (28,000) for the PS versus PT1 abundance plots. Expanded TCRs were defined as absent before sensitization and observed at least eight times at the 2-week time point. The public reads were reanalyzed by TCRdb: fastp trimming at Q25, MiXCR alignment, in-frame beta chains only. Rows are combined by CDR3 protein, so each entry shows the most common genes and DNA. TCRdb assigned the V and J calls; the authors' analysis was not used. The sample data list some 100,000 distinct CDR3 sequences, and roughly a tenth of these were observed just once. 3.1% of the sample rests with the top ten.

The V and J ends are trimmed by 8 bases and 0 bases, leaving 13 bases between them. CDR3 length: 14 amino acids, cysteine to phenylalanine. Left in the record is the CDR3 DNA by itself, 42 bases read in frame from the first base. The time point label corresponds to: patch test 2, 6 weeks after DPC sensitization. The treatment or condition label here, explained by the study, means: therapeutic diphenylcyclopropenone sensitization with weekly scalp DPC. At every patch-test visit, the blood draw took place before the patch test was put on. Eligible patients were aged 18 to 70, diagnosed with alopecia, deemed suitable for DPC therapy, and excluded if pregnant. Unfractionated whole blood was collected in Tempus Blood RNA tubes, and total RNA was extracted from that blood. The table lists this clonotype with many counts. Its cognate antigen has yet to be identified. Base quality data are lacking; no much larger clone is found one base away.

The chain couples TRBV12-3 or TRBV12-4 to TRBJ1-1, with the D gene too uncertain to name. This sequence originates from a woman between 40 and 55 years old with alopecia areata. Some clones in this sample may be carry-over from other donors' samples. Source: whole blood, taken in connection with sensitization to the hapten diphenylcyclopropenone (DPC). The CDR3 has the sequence CASGADLMNTEAFF. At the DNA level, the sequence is TGTGCCAGCGGAGCCGACCTCATGAACACTGAAGCTTTCTTT.